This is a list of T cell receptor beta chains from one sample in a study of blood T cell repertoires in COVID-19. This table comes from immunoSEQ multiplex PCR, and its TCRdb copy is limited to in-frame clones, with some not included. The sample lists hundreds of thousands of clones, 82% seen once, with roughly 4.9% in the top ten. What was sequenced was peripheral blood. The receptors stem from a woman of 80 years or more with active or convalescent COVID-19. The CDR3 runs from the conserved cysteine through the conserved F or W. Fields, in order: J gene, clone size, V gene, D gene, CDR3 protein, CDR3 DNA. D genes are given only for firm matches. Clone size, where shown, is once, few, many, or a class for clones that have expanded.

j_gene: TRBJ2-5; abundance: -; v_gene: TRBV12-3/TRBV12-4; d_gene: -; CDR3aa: CASSHRSAPGYF; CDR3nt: TGTGCCAGCAGTCACCGTAGCGCCCCGGGGTACTTC
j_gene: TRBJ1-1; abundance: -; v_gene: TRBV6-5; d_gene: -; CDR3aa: CASNTGPGSEAFF; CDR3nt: TGTGCCAGCAACACAGGGCCGGGGAGTGAAGCTTTCTTT
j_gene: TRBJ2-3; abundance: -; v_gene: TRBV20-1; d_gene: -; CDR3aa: CSASRRGPTDTQYF; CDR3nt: TGCAGTGCTAGTAGGCGGGGGCCCACAGATACGCAGTATTTT
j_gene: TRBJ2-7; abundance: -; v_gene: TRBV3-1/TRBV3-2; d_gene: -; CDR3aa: CASSQGTFWGQYF; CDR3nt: TGTGCCAGCAGCCAAGGGACTTTTTGGGGGCAGTACTTC
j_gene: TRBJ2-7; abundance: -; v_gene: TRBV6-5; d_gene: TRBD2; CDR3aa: CASRRLAGFYEQYF; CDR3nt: TGTGCCAGCAGGAGACTAGCGGGCTTCTACGAGCAGTACTTC
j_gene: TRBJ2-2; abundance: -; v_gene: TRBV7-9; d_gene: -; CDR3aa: CASSLKLGGDYAGELFF; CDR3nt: TGTGCCAGCAGCTTAAAGTTGGGGGGAGATTACGCCGGGGAGCTGTTTTTT
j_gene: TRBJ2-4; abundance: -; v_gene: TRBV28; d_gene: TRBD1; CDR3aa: CATFPGTGIQYF; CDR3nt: TGTGCCACCTTCCCCGGGACAGGTATTCAGTACTTC
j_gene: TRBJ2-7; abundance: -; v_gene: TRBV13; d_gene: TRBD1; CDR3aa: CASSRPGQGDLVVQYF; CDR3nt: TGTGCCAGCAGCAGGCCGGGACAGGGAGATCTTGTCGTGCAGTACTTC
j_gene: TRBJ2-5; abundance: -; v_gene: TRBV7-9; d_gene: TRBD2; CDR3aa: CASTKRQRGETQYF; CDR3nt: TGTGCCAGCACCAAGAGGCAGCGGGGAGAGACCCAGTACTTC
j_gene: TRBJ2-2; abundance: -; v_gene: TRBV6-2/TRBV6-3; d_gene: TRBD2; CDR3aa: CASSSAGRSSGGVNTGELFF; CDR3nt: TGTGCCAGCAGTTCCGCCGGGCGTTCTAGCGGGGGTGTAAACACCGGGGAGCTGTTTTTT
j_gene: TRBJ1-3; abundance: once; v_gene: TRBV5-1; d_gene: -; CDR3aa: CASSFIPSGNSGNTIYF; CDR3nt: TGCGCCAGCAGCTTTATTCCTTCGGGGAACTCTGGAAACACCATATATTTT
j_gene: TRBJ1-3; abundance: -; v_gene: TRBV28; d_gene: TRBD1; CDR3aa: CASSLLGGGGNTIYF; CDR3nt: TGTGCCAGCAGTTTATTAGGGGGCGGTGGAAACACCATATATTTT
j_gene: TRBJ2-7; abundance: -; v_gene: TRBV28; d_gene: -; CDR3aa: CASSSPQDSLTYEQYF; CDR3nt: TGTGCCAGCAGTTCCCCTCAGGACAGTCTTACCTACGAGCAGTACTTC
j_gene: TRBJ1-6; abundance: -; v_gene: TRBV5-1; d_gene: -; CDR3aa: CASRREGGNNSPLHF; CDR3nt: TGCGCCAGCCGCCGGGAGGGTGGGAATAATTCACCCCTCCACTTT
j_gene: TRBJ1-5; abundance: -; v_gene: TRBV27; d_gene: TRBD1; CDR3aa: CASSRDRGNQPQHF; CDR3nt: TGTGCCAGCAGCAGGGACAGGGGCAATCAGCCCCAGCATTTT
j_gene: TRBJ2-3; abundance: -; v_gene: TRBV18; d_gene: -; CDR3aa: CASSLLQGTDTQYF; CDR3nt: TGTGCCAGCTCACTGTTACAGGGAACAGATACGCAGTATTTT
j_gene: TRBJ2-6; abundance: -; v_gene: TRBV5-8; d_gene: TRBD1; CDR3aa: CASSSGTGGSGANVLTF; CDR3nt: TGTGCCAGCAGTTCCGGGACAGGGGGTTCTGGGGCCAACGTCCTGACTTTC
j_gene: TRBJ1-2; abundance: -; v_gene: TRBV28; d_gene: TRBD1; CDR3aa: CASRPGGTGANYGYTF; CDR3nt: TGTGCCAGCAGACCTGGGGGGACAGGGGCCAACTATGGCTACACCTTC
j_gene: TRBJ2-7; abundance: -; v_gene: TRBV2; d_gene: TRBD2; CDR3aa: CASTGTGGGYEQYF; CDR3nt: TGTGCCAGCACCGGGACGGGGGGAGGTTACGAGCAGTACTTC
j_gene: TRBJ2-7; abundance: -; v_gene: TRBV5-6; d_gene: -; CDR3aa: CASSLDWRNSYEQYF; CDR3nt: TGTGCCAGCAGCTTGGATTGGCGGAACTCCTACGAGCAGTACTTC
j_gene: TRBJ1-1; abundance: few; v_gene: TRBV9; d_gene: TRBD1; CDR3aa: CASSTDRGGTEAFF; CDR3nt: TGTGCCAGCAGCACCGACAGGGGCGGCACTGAAGCTTTCTTT
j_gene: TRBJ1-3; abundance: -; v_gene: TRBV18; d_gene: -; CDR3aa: CASSPLPTMKSSGNTIYF; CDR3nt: TGTGCCAGCTCCCCGCTCCCGACTATGAAGAGCTCTGGAAACACCATATATTTT
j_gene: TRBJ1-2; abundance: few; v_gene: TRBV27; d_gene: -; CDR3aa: CASSPTENYGYTF; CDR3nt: TGTGCCAGCAGCCCTACAGAGAACTATGGCTACACCTTC
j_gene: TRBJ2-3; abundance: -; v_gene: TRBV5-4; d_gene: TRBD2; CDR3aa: CASTGTSGGSSTDTQYF; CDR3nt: TGTGCCAGCACCGGGACTAGCGGGGGTTCTAGCACAGATACGCAGTATTTT
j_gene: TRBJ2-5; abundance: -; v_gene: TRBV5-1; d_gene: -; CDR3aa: CASSSGGWGETQYF; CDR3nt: TGCGCCAGCAGCTCCGGGGGTTGGGGAGAGACCCAGTACTTC
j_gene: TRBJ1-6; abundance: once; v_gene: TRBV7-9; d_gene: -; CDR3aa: CASSLVSGVGSPLHF; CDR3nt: TGTGCCAGCAGCTTAGTGTCCGGGGTGGGTTCACCCCTCCACTTT
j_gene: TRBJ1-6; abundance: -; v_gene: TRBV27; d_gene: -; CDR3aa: CASSPGSYNSPLHF; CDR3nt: TGTGCCAGCAGTCCGGGTTCTTATAATTCACCCCTCCACTTT
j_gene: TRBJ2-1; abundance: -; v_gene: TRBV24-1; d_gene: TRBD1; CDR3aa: CATSDPGQGHNEQFF; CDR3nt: TGTGCCACCAGTGATCCCGGACAGGGCCACAATGAGCAGTTCTTC
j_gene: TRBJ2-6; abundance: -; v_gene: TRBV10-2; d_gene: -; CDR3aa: CASSDTTGIGANVLTF; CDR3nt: TGCGCCAGCAGTGACACTACAGGAATCGGGGCCAACGTCCTGACTTTC
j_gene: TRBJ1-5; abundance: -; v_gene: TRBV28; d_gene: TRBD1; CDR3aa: CASSLPTRDRGRGQPQHF; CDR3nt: TGTGCCAGCAGTTTACCGACCCGGGACAGGGGGCGAGGCCAGCCCCAGCATTTT
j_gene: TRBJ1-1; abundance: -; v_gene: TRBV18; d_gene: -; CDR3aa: CASSPGSRTEAFF; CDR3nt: TGTGCCAGCTCACCAGGGAGTAGGACTGAAGCTTTCTTT
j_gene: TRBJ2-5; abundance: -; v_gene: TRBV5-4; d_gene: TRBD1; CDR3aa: CASSFGTGALQETQYF; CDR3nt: TGTGCCAGCAGCTTCGGGACAGGGGCTCTCCAAGAGACCCAGTACTTC
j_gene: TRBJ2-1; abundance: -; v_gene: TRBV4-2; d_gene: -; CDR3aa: CASSQEDFPNEQFF; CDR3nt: TGTGCCAGCAGCCAAGAGGACTTCCCCAATGAGCAGTTCTTC
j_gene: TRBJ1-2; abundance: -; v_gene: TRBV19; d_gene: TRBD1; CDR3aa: CASSADRGLYGYTF; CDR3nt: TGTGCCAGTAGCGCAGACAGGGGGCTGTATGGCTACACCTTC
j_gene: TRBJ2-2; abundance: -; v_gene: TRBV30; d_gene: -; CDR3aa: CAWGIYRAPRELFF; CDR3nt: TGTGCCTGGGGAATTTACAGGGCGCCGAGGGAGCTGTTTTTT
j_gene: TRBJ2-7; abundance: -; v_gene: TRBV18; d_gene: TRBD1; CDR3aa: CASSPIGQGDSYEQYF; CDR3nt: TGTGCCAGCTCACCTATCGGACAGGGTGACTCCTACGAGCAGTACTTC
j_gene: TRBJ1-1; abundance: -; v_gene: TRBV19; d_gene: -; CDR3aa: CASSARTALMNTEAFF; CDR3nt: TGTGCCAGTAGTGCCCGGACAGCTCTAATGAACACTGAAGCTTTCTTT
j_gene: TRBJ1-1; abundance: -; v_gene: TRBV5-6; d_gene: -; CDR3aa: CASSFLGGPGISEAFF; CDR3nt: TGTGCCAGCAGCTTCCTAGGTGGACCGGGAATATCTGAAGCTTTCTTT
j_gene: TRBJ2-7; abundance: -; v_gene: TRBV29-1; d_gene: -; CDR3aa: CSVGTHSPSYEQYF; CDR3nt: TGCAGCGTTGGTACGCACAGTCCCAGCTACGAGCAGTACTTC
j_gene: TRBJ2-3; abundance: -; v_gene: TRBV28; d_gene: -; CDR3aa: CASSSPTTESGTDTQYF; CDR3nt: TGTGCCAGCAGTTCCCCAACGACAGAATCGGGCACAGATACGCAGTATTTT
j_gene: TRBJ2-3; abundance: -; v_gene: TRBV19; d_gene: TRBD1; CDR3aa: CASSHRGPPTKNTDTQYF; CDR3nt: TGTGCCAGTAGTCACAGGGGGCCACCGACTAAGAACACAGATACGCAGTATTTT
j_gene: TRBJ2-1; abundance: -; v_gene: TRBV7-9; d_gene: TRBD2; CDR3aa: CASNPRGAVGEQFF; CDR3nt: TGTGCCAGCAACCCGCGGGGGGCCGTGGGTGAGCAGTTCTTC
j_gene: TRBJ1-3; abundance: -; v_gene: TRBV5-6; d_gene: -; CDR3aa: CASSLRGYSGNTIYF; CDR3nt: TGTGCCAGCAGCTTGAGGGGATACTCTGGAAACACCATATATTTT
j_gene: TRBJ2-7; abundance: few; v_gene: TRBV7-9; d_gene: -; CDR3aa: CASSLEYASSYEQYF; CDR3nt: TGTGCCAGCAGCTTAGAATATGCCAGCTCCTACGAGCAGTACTTC
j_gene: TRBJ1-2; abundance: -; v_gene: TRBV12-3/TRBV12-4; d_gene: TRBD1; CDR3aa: CASSGQGVSYTF; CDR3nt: TGTGCCAGCAGCGGACAGGGAGTGAGCTACACCTTC